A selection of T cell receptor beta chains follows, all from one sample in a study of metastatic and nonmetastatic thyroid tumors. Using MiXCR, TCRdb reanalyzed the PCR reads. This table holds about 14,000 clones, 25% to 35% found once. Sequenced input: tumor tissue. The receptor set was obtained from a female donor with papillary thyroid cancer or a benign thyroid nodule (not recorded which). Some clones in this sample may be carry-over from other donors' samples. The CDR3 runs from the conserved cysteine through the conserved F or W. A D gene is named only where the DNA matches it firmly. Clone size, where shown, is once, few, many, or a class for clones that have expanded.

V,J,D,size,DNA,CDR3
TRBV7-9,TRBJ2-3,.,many,TGTGCCAGCAGCCGACGAATGACCGCCGCCGTAAGTGCTTGGCAGTATTTT,CASSRRMTAAVSAWQYF
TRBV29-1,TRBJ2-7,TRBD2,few,TGCAGCGTTGAAGCCTGGGGGGGTTACGAGCAGTACTTC,CSVEAWGGYEQYF
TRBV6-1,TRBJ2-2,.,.,TGTGCCAGCAGGGGCGACACCGGGGAGCTGTTTTTT,CASRGDTGELFF
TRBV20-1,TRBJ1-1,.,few,TGCAGTGCTAGAGTTAACACTGAAGCTTTCTTT,CSARVNTEAFF
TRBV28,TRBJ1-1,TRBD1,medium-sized,TGTGCCAGCAGTTTAGGGTCTCGCCGAGACAGGGGAGGGTACACTGAAGCTTTCTTT,CASSLGSRRDRGGYTEAFF
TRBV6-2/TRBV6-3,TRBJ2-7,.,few,TGTGCCAGCAGAGGAAACTCCTACGAGCAGTACTTC,CASRGNSYEQYF
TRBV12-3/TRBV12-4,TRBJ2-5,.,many,TGTGCCAGCAGCATCCCTGACACACAAGAGACCCAGTACTTC,CASSIPDTQETQYF
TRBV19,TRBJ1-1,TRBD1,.,TGTGCCAGTAGTATCATCATGACAGGGTTGGCCACTGAAGCTTTCTTT,CASSIIMTGLATEAFF
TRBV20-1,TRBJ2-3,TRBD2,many,TGCAGTGCTCATAGACTAGCGGGGGGCGACCAACTATACACAGATACGCAGTATTTT,CSAHRLAGGDQLYTDTQYF
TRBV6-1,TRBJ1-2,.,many,TGTGCCAGCAAGAAACAGGGTTCCTCTAACTATGGCTACACCTTC,CASKKQGSSNYGYTF
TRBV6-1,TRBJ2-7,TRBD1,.,TGTGCCAGTAGTACCGGACAGGGCGTCGAGCAGTACTTC,CASSTGQGVEQYF
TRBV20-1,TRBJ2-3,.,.,TGCAGTGCCACAAGACTAGATGCTAGCACAGATACGCAGTATTTT,CSATRLDASTDTQYF
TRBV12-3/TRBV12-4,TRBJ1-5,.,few,TGTGCCAGCAGTAAAACCTACAATCAGCCCCAGCATTTT,CASSKTYNQPQHF